The T cell receptor (beta chain) described here comes from a study of response to subunit inactivated influenza vaccine. Whole-study results and caveats: With each seasonal influenza vaccination, the authors suggested, few new T cells are recruited.

This clonotype was found a few times. The antigen is not known. The CDR3 extends over 15 amino acids. V shed 5 bases and J 4 bases; nucleotides not matched to a gene: 7. In TCRdb, the RT-PCR reads were re-called with MiXCR into one record per CDR3 protein. The data contain over 750,000 distinct CDR3 sequences, around 20% of them singletons. The rearrangement links TRBV12-3 or TRBV12-4 to TRBJ2-1; 8 nucleotides align to TRBD2. This material consisted of PBMCs from blood, taken 5 days after vaccination. The clonotype originates from a man over 45 who received an inactivated influenza vaccine. The CDR3 nucleotides read TGTGCCAGCAGTCCGGGGGGGCAGATATACAATGAGCAGTTCTTC. It encodes CASSPGGQIYNEQFF.